This T cell receptor (beta chain) was sequenced in a study of blood T cell repertoires in COVID-19. Study background: The samples span acute and convalescent COVID-19 from the United States, Italy and Spain. Nucleic acid was either cDNA or gDNA, and it came from T cells, B-cell-depleted T cells, or PBMCs.

Germline V lookup: CDR1 SGHAT, CDR2 FQNNGV. The CDR3 has 17 amino acids. Losses at the gene ends were 1 base for V and 5 bases for J; bases not matched to a gene: 8. This table comes from immunoSEQ multiplex PCR, and its TCRdb copy is limited to in-frame clones, with some not included. The data contain roughly 230,000 clones, roughly 91% of them singletons. The sequence came from a man in his thirties or forties with COVID-19, enrolled during active disease. Material for sequencing was peripheral blood. The gene calls are TRBV11-2 and TRBJ1-6; 7 positions agree with TRBD1. The CDR3 sequence: CASSLAAGGTHNSPLHF. For the CDR3, the DNA is TGTGCCAGCAGCTTAGCTGCAGGGGGAACCCATAATTCACCCCTCCACTTT.